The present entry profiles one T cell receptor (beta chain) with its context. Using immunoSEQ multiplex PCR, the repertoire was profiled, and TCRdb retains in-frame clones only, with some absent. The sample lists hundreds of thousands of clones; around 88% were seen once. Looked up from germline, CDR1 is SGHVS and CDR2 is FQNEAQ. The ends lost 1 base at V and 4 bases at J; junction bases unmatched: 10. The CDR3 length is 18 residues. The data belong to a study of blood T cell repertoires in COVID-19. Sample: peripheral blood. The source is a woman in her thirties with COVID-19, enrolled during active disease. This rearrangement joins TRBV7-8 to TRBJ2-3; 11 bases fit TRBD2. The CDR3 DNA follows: TGTGCCAGCAGCTTAGTCGTTAGCGGGGGGGCTGGCTCAGATACGCAGTATTTT. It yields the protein CASSLVVSGGAGSDTQYF. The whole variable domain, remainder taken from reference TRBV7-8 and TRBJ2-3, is GAGVSQSPRYKVAKRGQDVALRCDPISGHVSLFWYQQALGQGPEFLTYFQNEAQLDKSGLPSDRFFAERPEGSVSTLKIQRTQQEDSAVYLCASSLVVSGGAGSDTQYFGPGTRLTVL.